This T cell receptor (beta chain) was identified in a study of OX40 agonist ivuxolimab in advanced cancers. Study overall: Prior anti-PD-1, anti-PD-L1 or anti-CTLA-4 therapy did not bar entry, and roughly 40% had some. The study's findings and limits: Within 6 weeks, CD4+ and CD8+ blood T cells expanded clonally at 0.1 to 3.0 mg/kg.

V lost 5 bases and J lost 3; bases outside the gene matches: 7. Germline CDR1 and CDR2: MNHEY and SMNVEV (reference sequence). This CDR3 spans 15 amino acids. As regards this clone: Its matching antigen is unknown.

The protocol was immunoSEQ multiplex PCR, while the TCRdb copy is restricted to in-frame clones and leaves out a portion. Among tens of thousands of clones listed, more than 85% were seen once. The sequence came from an adult with an advanced solid tumor such as melanoma, head and neck, liver or kidney cancer. The input for sequencing was CD4+ or CD8+ T cells sorted from blood, taken in a trial of the OX40 agonist ivuxolimab. The chain joins TRBV27 to TRBJ2-1, with 7 bases aligning to TRBD2. CDR3 loop: CASSRASGNYNEQFF. The CDR3 DNA is TGTGCCAGCAGTCGGGCTAGCGGAAACTACAATGAGCAGTTCTTC.